This is a list of T cell receptor beta chains from one sample in a study of spatial heterogeneity in lung cancer. TCRdb used MiXCR to reprocess the 5' RACE reads, holding one entry per CDR3 protein. The data contain over 25,000 distinct CDR3 sequences, roughly 6.9% of them seen just once; the ten biggest clones take up roughly a quarter. The sequencing here drew on lung tumor tissue, taken at surgery. These receptor sequences come from a male donor with early-stage non-small cell lung cancer. CDR3s include the opening cysteine and the closing phenylalanine or tryptophan. The order of the fields is clone size, V gene, J gene, D gene, CDR3 DNA, CDR3 protein. The D gene is left open where the match is weak. Some rows mark clone size as missing; the rest say once, few, many or name a class of expanded clone.

abundance: few
v_gene: TRBV12-3/TRBV12-4
j_gene: TRBJ1-6
d_gene: .
CDR3nt: TGTGCCATCAGATTGGGGGGGTCCCGTTCACCCCGCCACTTT
CDR3aa: CAIRLGGSRSPRHF

abundance: .
v_gene: TRBV20-1
j_gene: TRBJ1-1
d_gene: .
CDR3nt: TGCAGTGCTCAAAGAGGGGGCACTGAAGCTTTCTTT
CDR3aa: CSAQRGGTEAFF

abundance: few
v_gene: TRBV12-3/TRBV12-4
j_gene: TRBJ1-1
d_gene: .
CDR3nt: TGTGCCAGCAGTTTAGTCAGGGTTTACTCCTGGAACACTGAAGCTTTCTTT
CDR3aa: CASSLVRVYSWNTEAFF

abundance: many
v_gene: TRBV28
j_gene: TRBJ2-7
d_gene: .
CDR3nt: TGTGCCAGCAGTTTCGGGGACGGTACAGGGACCTACGAGCAGTACTTC
CDR3aa: CASSFGDGTGTYEQYF

abundance: many
v_gene: TRBV28
j_gene: TRBJ1-2
d_gene: TRBD1
CDR3nt: TGTGCCAGCAGCCAACAGGGGGCGAGTTCCACCTTC
CDR3aa: CASSQQGASSTF

abundance: .
v_gene: TRBV6-1
j_gene: TRBJ1-1
d_gene: .
CDR3nt: TGTGCCAGCAGTGAATTCCGTCCCGACGGCCGAGAAGCTTTCTTT
CDR3aa: CASSEFRPDGREAFF

abundance: many
v_gene: TRBV12-3/TRBV12-4
j_gene: TRBJ1-1
d_gene: .
CDR3nt: TGTGCCAGCAGTCCTGGACACTCCTCGGCTGAAGCTTTCTTT
CDR3aa: CASSPGHSSAEAFF

abundance: many
v_gene: TRBV20-1
j_gene: TRBJ2-6
d_gene: .
CDR3nt: TGCAGTGCTGCCCCGGGGTCTGGGGCCAACGTCCTGACTTTC
CDR3aa: CSAAPGSGANVLTF

abundance: many
v_gene: TRBV25-1
j_gene: TRBJ1-5
d_gene: TRBD1
CDR3nt: TGTGCCAGCAGTCAACAGGGGTGGAATCAGCCCCAGCATTTT
CDR3aa: CASSQQGWNQPQHF

abundance: many
v_gene: TRBV10-3
j_gene: TRBJ1-1
d_gene: .
CDR3nt: TGTGCCATCAGTGAGGCAGGTAGGAACACTGAAGCTTTCTTT
CDR3aa: CAISEAGRNTEAFF

abundance: many
v_gene: TRBV7-7
j_gene: TRBJ2-5
d_gene: .
CDR3nt: TGTGCTAGCAGCTTAGTGCGGCAAGAGACCCAGTACTTC
CDR3aa: CASSLVRQETQYF

abundance: .
v_gene: TRBV5-6
j_gene: TRBJ2-5
d_gene: .
CDR3nt: TGTGCCAGCAGCTTGAGGGGGATCGGAGAGACCCAGTACTTC
CDR3aa: CASSLRGIGETQYF

abundance: .
v_gene: TRBV19
j_gene: TRBJ2-2
d_gene: .
CDR3nt: TGTGCCAGTAGTATACCGGGACGGTCGAACACCGGGGAGCTGTTTTTT
CDR3aa: CASSIPGRSNTGELFF

abundance: .
v_gene: TRBV20-1
j_gene: TRBJ1-1
d_gene: .
CDR3nt: TGCAGTGCAACCCAAGGATTAGAAGCTTTCTTT
CDR3aa: CSATQGLEAFF

abundance: .
v_gene: TRBV6-6
j_gene: TRBJ1-6
d_gene: .
CDR3nt: TGTGCCAGCAGTTATGGGGGTCTCTATAATTCACCCCTCCACTTT
CDR3aa: CASSYGGLYNSPLHF

abundance: many
v_gene: TRBV6-2/TRBV6-3
j_gene: TRBJ2-1
d_gene: TRBD2
CDR3nt: TGTGCCAGCCGGTATCGGCTAGCGGGGGACAATGAGCAGTTCTTC
CDR3aa: CASRYRLAGDNEQFF

abundance: many
v_gene: TRBV6-5
j_gene: TRBJ1-2
d_gene: .
CDR3nt: TGTGCCAGCAGCCGGAAAAGGGCGACAGGTGGCTATGGCTACACCTTC
CDR3aa: CASSRKRATGGYGYTF

abundance: .
v_gene: TRBV5-1
j_gene: TRBJ2-3
d_gene: .
CDR3nt: TGCGCCAGCAGCTTGGATGGGTGGATTTCCACAGATACGCAGTATTTT
CDR3aa: CASSLDGWISTDTQYF

abundance: many
v_gene: TRBV2
j_gene: TRBJ2-4
d_gene: .
CDR3nt: TGTGCCAGCAGTGGTGAGGCCAAAAACATTCAGTACTTC
CDR3aa: CASSGEAKNIQYF

abundance: many
v_gene: TRBV20-1
j_gene: TRBJ1-5
d_gene: TRBD1
CDR3nt: TGCAGTGCTCTTAGGGCTGGCGACAGGGGGGATCAGCCCCAGCATTTT
CDR3aa: CSALRAGDRGDQPQHF

abundance: many
v_gene: TRBV9
j_gene: TRBJ2-1
d_gene: .
CDR3nt: TGTGCCAGCAGCCTCGGGGGCTCCTACAATGAGCAGTTCTTC
CDR3aa: CASSLGGSYNEQFF

abundance: few
v_gene: TRBV6-2/TRBV6-3
j_gene: TRBJ1-6
d_gene: TRBD1
CDR3nt: TGTGCCAGCACCATCAGGGGGACAGGTTCGGATTCACCCCTCCACTTT
CDR3aa: CASTIRGTGSDSPLHF

abundance: many
v_gene: TRBV7-2
j_gene: TRBJ1-2
d_gene: .
CDR3nt: TGTGCCAGCCTTGCCGCGACAGGAGAACCGCTGACTGACTATGGCTACACCTTC
CDR3aa: CASLAATGEPLTDYGYTF

abundance: .
v_gene: TRBV7-2
j_gene: TRBJ1-2
d_gene: .
CDR3nt: TGTGCCAGCAGCTCTGACAGAAACCCTAACTATGGCTACACCTTC
CDR3aa: CASSSDRNPNYGYTF

abundance: few
v_gene: TRBV7-9
j_gene: TRBJ1-5
d_gene: TRBD1
CDR3nt: TGTGCCAGCAGCTTCGACAGGGGAAGCAATCAGCCCCAGCATTTT
CDR3aa: CASSFDRGSNQPQHF

abundance: .
v_gene: TRBV6-5
j_gene: TRBJ1-6
d_gene: .
CDR3nt: TGTGCCAGCAGTTACTCGGGGGATTCACCCCTCCACTTT
CDR3aa: CASSYSGDSPLHF

abundance: many
v_gene: TRBV11-2
j_gene: TRBJ1-2
d_gene: .
CDR3nt: TGTGCCAGCAGCTTTATACAGGGAGGAGGTGGCTACACCTTC
CDR3aa: CASSFIQGGGGYTF

abundance: many
v_gene: TRBV9
j_gene: TRBJ1-6
d_gene: .
CDR3nt: TGTGCCAGCAGCGTAGACGGTATACGCCTCCACTTT
CDR3aa: CASSVDGIRLHF

abundance: many
v_gene: TRBV24-1
j_gene: TRBJ1-2
d_gene: .
CDR3nt: TGTGCCACCAGTGACGGCGGAGTAGGGGGGGACTATGGCTACACCTTC
CDR3aa: CATSDGGVGGDYGYTF

abundance: many
v_gene: TRBV9
j_gene: TRBJ2-7
d_gene: TRBD1
CDR3nt: TGTGCCAGCAGCGTAGGGGACAGTACCTACGAGCAGTACTTC
CDR3aa: CASSVGDSTYEQYF

abundance: many
v_gene: TRBV6-6
j_gene: TRBJ1-4
d_gene: .
CDR3nt: TGTGCCAGCAGATACGCCAGACTTGCAGGGGAAAAACTGTTTTTT
CDR3aa: CASRYARLAGEKLFF

abundance: once
v_gene: TRBV7-2
j_gene: TRBJ1-5
d_gene: TRBD1
CDR3nt: TGTGCCAGCAGCCCAGGGGGTACCTCCAAGCAGCCCCAGCATTTT
CDR3aa: CASSPGGTSKQPQHF

abundance: many
v_gene: TRBV20-1
j_gene: TRBJ1-2
d_gene: TRBD1
CDR3nt: TGCAGTGCGGGAACGGGACAGGGGGGCTTTGACTATGGCTACACCTTC
CDR3aa: CSAGTGQGGFDYGYTF

abundance: many
v_gene: TRBV4-1
j_gene: TRBJ1-5
d_gene: .
CDR3nt: TGCGCCAGCAGCCAAGAGAGCAGGAGTAGCAATCAGCCCCAGCATTTT
CDR3aa: CASSQESRSSNQPQHF

abundance: many
v_gene: TRBV5-6
j_gene: TRBJ2-3
d_gene: .
CDR3nt: TGTGCCAGCAGCCCCGGGCCCGAAGATACGCAGTATTTT
CDR3aa: CASSPGPEDTQYF

abundance: many
v_gene: TRBV3-1
j_gene: TRBJ2-3
d_gene: .
CDR3nt: TGTGCCAGCAGCCAAGGCGGACTGATGATGGATACGCAGTATTTT
CDR3aa: CASSQGGLMMDTQYF

abundance: many
v_gene: TRBV3-1
j_gene: TRBJ2-6
d_gene: TRBD1
CDR3nt: TGTGCCAGCAGCCGTGTAATGGGACAGGGATCTTATGGGGCCAACGTCCTGACTTTC
CDR3aa: CASSRVMGQGSYGANVLTF

abundance: many
v_gene: TRBV6-5
j_gene: TRBJ1-2
d_gene: .
CDR3nt: TGTGCCAGCAGTGAGGACAGAGCTCCATATGGCTACACCTTC
CDR3aa: CASSEDRAPYGYTF

abundance: few
v_gene: TRBV7-2
j_gene: TRBJ1-5
d_gene: .
CDR3nt: TGTGCCAGCAGCTTAGGGCCAGCAGGGAACGGTCAGCCCCAGCATTTT
CDR3aa: CASSLGPAGNGQPQHF

abundance: many
v_gene: TRBV28
j_gene: TRBJ2-7
d_gene: TRBD1
CDR3nt: TGTGCCAGCAGTTTAACAGGGGGGCTCCCTCGAGAGCAGTACTTC
CDR3aa: CASSLTGGLPREQYF

abundance: few
v_gene: TRBV2
j_gene: TRBJ2-2
d_gene: TRBD1
CDR3nt: TGTGCCAGCAGGGAGACAGGGGGCGACACCGGGGAGCTGTTTTTT
CDR3aa: CASRETGGDTGELFF

abundance: medium-sized
v_gene: TRBV7-9
j_gene: TRBJ2-5
d_gene: TRBD2
CDR3nt: TGTGCCAGCAGCTTAGCCAGCGGGGGGTTAAAGACCCAGTACTTC
CDR3aa: CASSLASGGLKTQYF

abundance: .
v_gene: TRBV4-2
j_gene: TRBJ2-7
d_gene: .
CDR3nt: TGTGCCAGCAGCCAAGATAAGTCAGGGGCCTACGAGCAGTACTTC
CDR3aa: CASSQDKSGAYEQYF

abundance: many
v_gene: TRBV5-1
j_gene: TRBJ2-3
d_gene: .
CDR3nt: TGCGCCAGCAGCTTCCCTGCCACAGATACGCAGTATTTT
CDR3aa: CASSFPATDTQYF

abundance: few
v_gene: TRBV6-5
j_gene: TRBJ2-5
d_gene: TRBD1
CDR3nt: TGTGCCAGCAGTTACCTGTCAGGGGGTAGGCAAGAGACCCAGTACTTC
CDR3aa: CASSYLSGGRQETQYF